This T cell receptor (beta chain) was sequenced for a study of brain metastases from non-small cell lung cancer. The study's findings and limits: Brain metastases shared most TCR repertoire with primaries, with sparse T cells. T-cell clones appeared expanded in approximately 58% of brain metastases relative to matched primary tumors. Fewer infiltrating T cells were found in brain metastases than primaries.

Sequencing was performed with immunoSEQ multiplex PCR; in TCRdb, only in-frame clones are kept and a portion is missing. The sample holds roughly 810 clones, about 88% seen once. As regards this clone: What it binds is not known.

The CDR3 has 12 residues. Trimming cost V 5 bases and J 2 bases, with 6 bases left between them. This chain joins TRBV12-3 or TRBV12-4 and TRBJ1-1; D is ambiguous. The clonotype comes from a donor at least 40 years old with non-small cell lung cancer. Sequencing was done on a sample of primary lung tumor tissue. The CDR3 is CASSPTNTEAFF. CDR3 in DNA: TGTGCCAGCAGTCCCACTAACACTGAAGCTTTCTTT.